This T cell receptor beta chain is from a study of T cells of healthy individuals. Via MiXCR, TCRdb re-called the 5' RACE reads, giving one row per CDR3 protein. The sample consists of about 100,000 distinct CDR3 sequences, approximately 16% of them appearing once. This clonotype was found many times. This CDR3 spans 14 amino acids. V lost 2 bases and J 2 bases, leaving 12 bases between the germline ends. Per the germline V gene, CDR1 is SQVTM and CDR2 is ANQGSEA. This receptor was identified in a human donor in good health. This chain links TRBV29-1 with TRBJ1-1; no definite D call. The CDR3 region has the DNA TGCAGCGTTGAATTGGCAGGAGCCAACACTGAAGCTTTCTTT. It codes for CSVELAGANTEAFF.